These T cell receptor beta chains were read from a single sample in a study of T cells after yellow fever vaccination. Each CDR3 protein gets one entry after TCRdb re-called the 5' RACE reads with MiXCR. The table lists about 580,000 distinct CDR3 sequences, about 17% of them singletons. The sequencing used PBMCs, collected 4 to 6 days after the first yellow fever vaccination. The receptor set was obtained from a man aged 18 to 30 who received the YFV17D yellow fever vaccine. Both conserved end residues are part of each CDR3. The D gene is left open where the match is weak. Clone sizes are given selectively: once, few, many, or a class where the clone is expanded.

v_call	d_call	j_call	clone_size	cdr3_aa	cdr3_nt
TRBV14	NA	TRBJ1-2	few	CASSQSGIYGYTF	TGTGCCAGCAGCCAATCGGGGATCTATGGCTACACCTTC
TRBV29-1	NA	TRBJ2-2	NA	CSVGDHANTGELFF	TGCAGCGTTGGGGACCATGCGAACACCGGGGAGCTGTTTTTT
TRBV7-2	NA	TRBJ2-5	NA	CASSLIEGSETQYF	TGTGCCAGCAGCTTAATCGAGGGTTCGGAGACCCAGTACTTC
TRBV28	TRBD2	TRBJ2-3	few	CASYAPASGGTDTQYF	TGTGCCAGCTATGCCCCGGCTAGCGGGGGCACAGATACGCAGTATTTT
TRBV6-5	TRBD1	TRBJ1-3	NA	CASSYSDRGFGNTIYF	TGTGCCAGCAGTTACTCCGACAGGGGATTTGGAAACACCATATATTTT
TRBV4-1	NA	TRBJ1-1	many	CASSQGVGTEAFF	TGCGCCAGCAGCCAGGGGGTAGGCACTGAAGCTTTCTTT
TRBV2	TRBD2	TRBJ2-2	few	CASSGTSGRTGELFF	TGTGCCAGCAGCGGGACTAGCGGACGCACCGGGGAGCTGTTTTTT
TRBV18	NA	TRBJ1-4	few	CASSPQDTEKLFF	TGTGCCAGCTCACCACAGGACACTGAAAAACTGTTTTTT
TRBV12-3/TRBV12-4	NA	TRBJ2-5	many	CASSRWDTEETQYF	TGTGCCAGCAGTCGATGGGACACCGAAGAGACCCAGTACTTC
TRBV20-1	NA	TRBJ2-2	NA	CSARGKSNTGELFF	TGCAGTGCTAGAGGCAAATCCAACACCGGGGAGCTGTTTTTT
TRBV5-1	NA	TRBJ1-3	few	CASSLLSTGNTIYF	TGCGCCAGCAGCTTGCTCTCGACAGGAAACACCATATATTTT
TRBV6-5	NA	TRBJ1-1	few	CASSSVWGAPTEAFF	TGTGCCAGCAGTTCCGTTTGGGGGGCACCAACTGAAGCTTTCTTT
TRBV7-3	NA	TRBJ2-1	few	CASSPAGTAVYNEQFF	TGTGCCAGCAGCCCCGCCGGGACCGCCGTCTACAATGAGCAGTTCTTC
TRBV12-3/TRBV12-4	TRBD2	TRBJ2-6	few	CASGLDAGANVLTF	TGTGCCAGCGGACTAGACGCTGGGGCCAACGTCCTGACTTTC
TRBV7-6	TRBD1	TRBJ1-2	few	CASSLEAQGQAYGYTF	TGTGCCAGCAGCTTAGAGGCACAGGGACAGGCTTATGGCTACACCTTC
TRBV28	TRBD1	TRBJ1-5	NA	CASSLGDRGSSGQHF	TGTGCCAGCAGTTTAGGTGACAGGGGTAGTTCAGGCCAGCATTTT
TRBV4-1	NA	TRBJ1-2	NA	CASSQDPGPRGGYGYTF	TGCGCCAGCAGCCAAGACCCGGGGCCCCGGGGAGGCTATGGCTACACCTTC
TRBV5-1	TRBD1	TRBJ2-7	many	CASSSQGQGVEQQYF	TGCGCCAGCAGCTCGCAAGGACAGGGGGTTGAACAGCAGTACTTC
TRBV9	NA	TRBJ1-2	NA	CASSVDGYGYTF	TGTGCCAGCAGCGTGGACGGGTATGGCTACACCTTC
TRBV5-6	NA	TRBJ1-1	few	CASSTPGFRTEAFF	TGTGCCAGCAGCACCCCAGGGTTCCGCACTGAAGCTTTCTTT
TRBV6-5	TRBD1	TRBJ2-2	NA	CASSSGTGGATGELFF	TGTGCCAGCAGTTCAGGGACAGGGGGTGCGACCGGGGAGCTGTTTTTT
TRBV12-3/TRBV12-4	NA	TRBJ1-6	few	CASSGRSSYNSPLHF	TGTGCCAGCTCGGGGAGGAGCTCCTATAATTCACCCCTCCACTTT
TRBV2	NA	TRBJ2-3	NA	CASSEEVYTGTDTQYF	TGTGCCAGCAGTGAAGAAGTGTATACTGGCACAGATACGCAGTATTTT
TRBV10-3	TRBD1	TRBJ2-2	NA	CAISDGQGWELFF	TGTGCCATCAGTGATGGACAGGGATGGGAGCTGTTTTTT
TRBV12-3/TRBV12-4	NA	TRBJ2-3	many	CASSLRALTDTQYF	TGTGCCAGCAGTTTACGGGCCCTCACAGATACGCAGTATTTT
TRBV20-1	TRBD1	TRBJ2-7	NA	CSARWTGDYEQYF	TGCAGTGCTAGGTGGACAGGGGATTACGAGCAGTACTTC
TRBV29-1	NA	TRBJ1-2	few	CSAHREGGYGYTF	TGCAGCGCTCACAGGGAAGGGGGCTATGGCTACACCTTC
TRBV4-3	NA	TRBJ2-2	many	CASSHLTGELFF	TGCGCCAGCAGCCACCTCACCGGGGAGCTGTTTTTT
TRBV6-5	NA	TRBJ2-3	few	CASSYSNPGNTQYF	TGTGCCAGCAGTTACTCGAATCCCGGGAATACGCAGTATTTT
TRBV6-5	NA	TRBJ1-4	NA	CASSYFPGTEKLFF	TGTGCCAGCAGTTACTTCCCGGGGACGGAAAAACTGTTTTTT
TRBV27	TRBD1	TRBJ1-2	few	CASSPNRGQEGYTF	TGTGCCAGCAGTCCCAACAGGGGGCAGGAGGGCTACACCTTC
TRBV6-5	NA	TRBJ2-2	few	CASSYRLEAGELFF	TGTGCCAGCAGTTACCGACTAGAGGCCGGGGAGCTGTTTTTT
TRBV14	TRBD1	TRBJ1-6	NA	CASRDRGFSSPLHF	TGTGCCAGCAGGGACAGGGGGTTTTCTTCACCCCTCCACTTT